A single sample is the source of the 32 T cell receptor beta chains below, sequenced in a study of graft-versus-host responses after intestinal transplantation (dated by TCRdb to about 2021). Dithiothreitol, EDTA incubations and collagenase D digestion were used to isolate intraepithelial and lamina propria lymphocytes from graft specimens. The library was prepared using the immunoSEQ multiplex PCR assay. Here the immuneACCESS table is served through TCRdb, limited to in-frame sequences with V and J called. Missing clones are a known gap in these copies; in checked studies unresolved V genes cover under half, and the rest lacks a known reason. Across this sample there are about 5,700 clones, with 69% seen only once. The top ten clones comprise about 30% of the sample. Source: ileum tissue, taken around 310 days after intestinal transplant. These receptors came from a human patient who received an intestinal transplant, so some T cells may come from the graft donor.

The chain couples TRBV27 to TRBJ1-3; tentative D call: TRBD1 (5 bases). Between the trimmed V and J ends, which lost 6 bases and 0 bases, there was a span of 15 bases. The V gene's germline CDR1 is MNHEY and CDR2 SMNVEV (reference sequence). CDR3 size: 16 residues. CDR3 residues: CASSLTGTNSGNTIYF. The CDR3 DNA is TGTGCCAGCAGCTTAACGGGGACCAACTCTGGAAACACCATATATTTT.

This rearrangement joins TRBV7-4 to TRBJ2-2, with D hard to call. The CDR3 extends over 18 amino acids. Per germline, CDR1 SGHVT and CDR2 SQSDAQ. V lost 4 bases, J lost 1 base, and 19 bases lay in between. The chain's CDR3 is CASSSLTVGGENTGELFF. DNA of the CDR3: TGTGCCAGCAGCTCCCTAACAGTGGGCGGAGAGAACACCGGGGAGCTGTTTTTT.

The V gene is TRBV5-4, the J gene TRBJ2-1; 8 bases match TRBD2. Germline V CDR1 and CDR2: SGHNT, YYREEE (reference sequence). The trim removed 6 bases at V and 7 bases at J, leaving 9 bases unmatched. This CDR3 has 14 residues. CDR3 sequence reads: CASNLAGGSNEQFF. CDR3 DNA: TGTGCCAGCAACCTAGCGGGCGGGTCTAATGAGCAGTTCTTC.

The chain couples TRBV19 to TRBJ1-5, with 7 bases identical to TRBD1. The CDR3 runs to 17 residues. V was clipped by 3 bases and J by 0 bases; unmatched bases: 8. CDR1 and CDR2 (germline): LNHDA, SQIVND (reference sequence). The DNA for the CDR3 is TGTGCCAGTAGTATGGAGGGACAGTCCCTTAGCAATCAGCCCCAGCATTTT. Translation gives CASSMEGQSLSNQPQHF.

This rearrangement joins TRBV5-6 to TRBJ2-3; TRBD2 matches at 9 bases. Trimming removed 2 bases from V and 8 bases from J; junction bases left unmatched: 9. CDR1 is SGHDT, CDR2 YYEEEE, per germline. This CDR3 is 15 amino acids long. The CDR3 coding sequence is TGTGCCAGCAGCTTCTCCGGGACTAGCCTAAGTACGCAGTATTTT. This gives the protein CASSFSGTSLSTQYF.

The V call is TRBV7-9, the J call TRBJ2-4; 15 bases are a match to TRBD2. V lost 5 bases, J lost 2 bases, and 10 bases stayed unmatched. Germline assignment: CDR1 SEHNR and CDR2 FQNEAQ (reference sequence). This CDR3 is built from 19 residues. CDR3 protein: CASSPPRTSGGESKNIQYF. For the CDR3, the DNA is TGTGCCAGCAGCCCGCCGCGGACTAGCGGGGGGGAATCCAAAAACATTCAGTACTTC.

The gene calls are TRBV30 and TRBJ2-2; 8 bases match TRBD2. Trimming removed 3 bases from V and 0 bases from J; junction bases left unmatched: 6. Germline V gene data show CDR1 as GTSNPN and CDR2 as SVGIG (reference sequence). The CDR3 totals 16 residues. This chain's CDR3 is CAWSVPLAANTGELFF. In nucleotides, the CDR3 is TGTGCCTGGAGCGTCCCACTAGCGGCGAACACCGGGGAGCTGTTTTTT. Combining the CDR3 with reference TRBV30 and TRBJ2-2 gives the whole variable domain SQTIHQWPATLVQPVGSPLSLECTVEGTSNPNLYWYRQAAGRGLQLLFYSVGIGQISSEVPQNLSASRPQDRQFILSSKKLLLSDSGFYLCAWSVPLAANTGELFFGEGSRLTVL.

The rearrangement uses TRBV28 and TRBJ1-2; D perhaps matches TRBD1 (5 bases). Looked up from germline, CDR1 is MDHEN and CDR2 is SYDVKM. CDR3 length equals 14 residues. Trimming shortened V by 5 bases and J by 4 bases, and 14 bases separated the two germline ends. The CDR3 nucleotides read TGTGCCAGCAGTATTGCAGGGCAAACCTATGGCTACACCTTC. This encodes CASSIAGQTYGYTF.

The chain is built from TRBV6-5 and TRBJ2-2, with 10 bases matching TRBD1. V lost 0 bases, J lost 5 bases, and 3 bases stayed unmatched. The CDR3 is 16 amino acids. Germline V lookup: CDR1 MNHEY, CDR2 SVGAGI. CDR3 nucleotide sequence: TGTGCCAGCAGTTACTCGGGACAGGGGATAACCGGGGAGCTGTTTTTT. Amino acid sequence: CASSYSGQGITGELFF.

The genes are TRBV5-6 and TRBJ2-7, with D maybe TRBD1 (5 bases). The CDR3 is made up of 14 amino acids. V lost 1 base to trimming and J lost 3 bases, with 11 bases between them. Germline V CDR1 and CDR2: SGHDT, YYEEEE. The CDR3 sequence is CASSLWQGGYEQYF. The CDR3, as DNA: TGTGCCAGCAGCTTGTGGCAGGGCGGCTACGAGCAGTACTTC.

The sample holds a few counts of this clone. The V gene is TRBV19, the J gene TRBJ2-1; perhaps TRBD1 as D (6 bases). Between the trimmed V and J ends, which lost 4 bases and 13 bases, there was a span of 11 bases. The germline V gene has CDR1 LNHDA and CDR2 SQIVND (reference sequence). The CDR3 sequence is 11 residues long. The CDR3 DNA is TGTGCCAGTAGTACCGCAGGGGTTCAGTTCTTC. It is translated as CASSTAGVQFF.

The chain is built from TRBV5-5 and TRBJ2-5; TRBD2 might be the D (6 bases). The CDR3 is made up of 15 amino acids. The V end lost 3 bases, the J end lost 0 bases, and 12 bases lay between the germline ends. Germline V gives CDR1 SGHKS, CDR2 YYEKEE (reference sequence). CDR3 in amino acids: CASSSRAGYQETQYF. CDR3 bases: TGTGCCAGCAGCTCGCGGGCGGGGTACCAAGAGACCCAGTACTTC.

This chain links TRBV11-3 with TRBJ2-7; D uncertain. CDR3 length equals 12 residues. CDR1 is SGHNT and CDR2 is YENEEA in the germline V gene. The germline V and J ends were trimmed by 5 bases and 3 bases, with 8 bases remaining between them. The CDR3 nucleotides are TGTGCCAGCAGCCGGACGTTCTACGAGCAGTACTTC. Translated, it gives CASSRTFYEQYF.

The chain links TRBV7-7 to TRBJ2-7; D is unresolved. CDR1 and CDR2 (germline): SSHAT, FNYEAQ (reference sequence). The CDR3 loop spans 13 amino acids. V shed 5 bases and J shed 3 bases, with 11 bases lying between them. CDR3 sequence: CASSRDLGYEQYF. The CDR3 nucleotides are TGTGCCAGCAGCCGCGACCTGGGCTACGAGCAGTACTTC.

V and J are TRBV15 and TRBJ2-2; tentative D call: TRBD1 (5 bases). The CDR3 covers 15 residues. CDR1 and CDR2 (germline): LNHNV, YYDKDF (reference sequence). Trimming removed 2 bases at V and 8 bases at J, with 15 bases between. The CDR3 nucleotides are TGTGCCACCAGCAGACTCGGCAGGGTCCAAGGGGAGCTGTTTTTT. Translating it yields CATSRLGRVQGELFF.

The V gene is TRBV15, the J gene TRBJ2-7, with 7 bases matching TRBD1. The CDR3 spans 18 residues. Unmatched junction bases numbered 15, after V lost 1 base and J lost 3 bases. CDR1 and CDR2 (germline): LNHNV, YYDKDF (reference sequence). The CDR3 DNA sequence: TGTGCCACCAGCAGAGGTTTTTGGGGGACAGCTACGCACTACGAGCAGTACTTC. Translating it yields CATSRGFWGTATHYEQYF.

CDR3 loop: CSVVIRYPDNEQFF. The CDR3 bases are TGCAGCGTTGTGATACGGTACCCTGACAATGAGCAGTTCTTC. The V call is TRBV29-1, the J call TRBJ2-1; D not resolved. Trimming pared 4 bases from V and 5 bases from J, leaving 15 bases between. The germline CDR1 and CDR2 sequences are SQVTM and ANQGSEA. This CDR3 has 14 residues.

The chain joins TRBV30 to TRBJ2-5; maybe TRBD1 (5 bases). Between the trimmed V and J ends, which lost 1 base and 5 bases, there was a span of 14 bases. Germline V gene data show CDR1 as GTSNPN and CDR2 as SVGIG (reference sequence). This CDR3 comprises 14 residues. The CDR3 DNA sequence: TGTGCCTGGAGTGCTGGAGACAGATCGGAGACCCAGTACTTC. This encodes CAWSAGDRSETQYF.

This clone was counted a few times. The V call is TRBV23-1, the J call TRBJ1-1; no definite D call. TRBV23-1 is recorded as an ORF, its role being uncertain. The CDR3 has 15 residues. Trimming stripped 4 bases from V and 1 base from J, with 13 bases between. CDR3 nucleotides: TGCGCCAGCAGTCCGCCCGGACGGAAGAACACTGAAGCTTTCTTT. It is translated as CASSPPGRKNTEAFF.

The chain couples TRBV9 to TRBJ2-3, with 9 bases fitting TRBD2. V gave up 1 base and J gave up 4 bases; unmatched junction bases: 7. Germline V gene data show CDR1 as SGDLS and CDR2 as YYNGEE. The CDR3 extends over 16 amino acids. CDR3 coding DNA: TGTGCCAGCAGCGTATTGATAGCGGGAGCCGCAGATACGCAGTATTTT. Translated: CASSVLIAGAADTQYF.

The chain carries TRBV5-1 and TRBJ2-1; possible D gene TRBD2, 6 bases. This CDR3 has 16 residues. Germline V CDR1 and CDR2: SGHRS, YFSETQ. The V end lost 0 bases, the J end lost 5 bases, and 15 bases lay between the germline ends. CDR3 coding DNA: TGCGCCAGCAGCTTGGCGCCGGGAGACACACACAATGAGCAGTTCTTC. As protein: CASSLAPGDTHNEQFF.

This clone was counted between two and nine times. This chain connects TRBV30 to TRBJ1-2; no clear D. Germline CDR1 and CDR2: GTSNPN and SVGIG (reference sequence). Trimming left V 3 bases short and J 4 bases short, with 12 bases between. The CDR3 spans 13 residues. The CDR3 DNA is TGTGCCTGGAGCGCGGCCCCGTCCTATGGCTACACCTTC. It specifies CAWSAAPSYGYTF.

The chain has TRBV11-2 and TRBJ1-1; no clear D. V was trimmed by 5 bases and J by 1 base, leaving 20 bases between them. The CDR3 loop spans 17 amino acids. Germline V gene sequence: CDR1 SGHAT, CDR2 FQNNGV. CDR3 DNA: TGTGCCAGCAGCGTCTCCCTACAATGGGAGAAGAACACTGAAGCTTTCTTT. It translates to CASSVSLQWEKNTEAFF.

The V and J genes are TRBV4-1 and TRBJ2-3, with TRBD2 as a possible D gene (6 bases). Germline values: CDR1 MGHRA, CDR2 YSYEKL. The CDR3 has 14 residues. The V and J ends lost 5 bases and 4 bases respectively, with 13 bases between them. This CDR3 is CASSYRERSDTQYF. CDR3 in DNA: TGCGCCAGCAGCTACCGGGAGCGATCAGATACGCAGTATTTT.

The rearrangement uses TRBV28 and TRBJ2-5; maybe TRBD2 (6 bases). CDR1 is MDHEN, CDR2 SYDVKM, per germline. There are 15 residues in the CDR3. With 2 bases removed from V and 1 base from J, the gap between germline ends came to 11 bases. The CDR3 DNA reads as TGTGCCAGCAGTTTAGTGCTGGGGGGCCAAGAGACCCAGTACTTC. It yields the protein CASSLVLGGQETQYF.

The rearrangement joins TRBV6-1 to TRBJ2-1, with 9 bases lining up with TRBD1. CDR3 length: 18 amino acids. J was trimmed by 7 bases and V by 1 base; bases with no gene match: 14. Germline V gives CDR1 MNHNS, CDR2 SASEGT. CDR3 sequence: CASSEGWTGTGTWNEQFF. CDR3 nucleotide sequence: TGTGCCAGCAGTGAAGGCTGGACCGGGACAGGGACTTGGAATGAGCAGTTCTTC.

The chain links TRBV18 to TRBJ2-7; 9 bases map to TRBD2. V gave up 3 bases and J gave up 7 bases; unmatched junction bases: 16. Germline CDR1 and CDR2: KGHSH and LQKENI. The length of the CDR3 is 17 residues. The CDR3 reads CASSPLGLAGRRGEQYF. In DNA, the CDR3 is TGTGCCAGCTCACCGTTGGGGCTAGCGGGAAGACGGGGAGAGCAGTACTTC.

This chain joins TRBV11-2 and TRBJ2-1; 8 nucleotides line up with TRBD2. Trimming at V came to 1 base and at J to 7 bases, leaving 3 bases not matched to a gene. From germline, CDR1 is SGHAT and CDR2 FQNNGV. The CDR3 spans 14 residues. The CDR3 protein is CASSLALAVNEQFF. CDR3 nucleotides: TGTGCCAGCAGCTTAGCACTAGCGGTTAATGAGCAGTTCTTC.

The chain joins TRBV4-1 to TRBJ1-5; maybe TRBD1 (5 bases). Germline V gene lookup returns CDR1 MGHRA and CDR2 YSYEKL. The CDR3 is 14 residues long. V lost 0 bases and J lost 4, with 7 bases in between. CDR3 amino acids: CASSQDGGNQPQHF. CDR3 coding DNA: TGCGCCAGCAGCCAAGATGGGGGGAATCAGCCCCAGCATTTT.

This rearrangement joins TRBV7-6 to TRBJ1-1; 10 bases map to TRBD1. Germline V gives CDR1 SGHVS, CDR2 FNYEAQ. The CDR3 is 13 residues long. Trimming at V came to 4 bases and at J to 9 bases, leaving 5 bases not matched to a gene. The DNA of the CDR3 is TGTGCCAGCAGCTCGTCGGGACAGGGGAAAGCTTTCTTT. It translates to CASSSSGQGKAFF.

DNA for the CDR3: TGTGCCAGCAGTACGGGGGGCACTAATGAAAAACTGTTTTTT. It encodes CASSTGGTNEKLFF. The chain combines TRBV28 with TRBJ1-4; maybe TRBD1 (6 bases). The V and J ends lost 5 bases and 2 bases respectively, with 9 bases between them. The CDR3 loop spans 14 amino acids. Per the germline V gene, CDR1 is MDHEN and CDR2 is SYDVKM.

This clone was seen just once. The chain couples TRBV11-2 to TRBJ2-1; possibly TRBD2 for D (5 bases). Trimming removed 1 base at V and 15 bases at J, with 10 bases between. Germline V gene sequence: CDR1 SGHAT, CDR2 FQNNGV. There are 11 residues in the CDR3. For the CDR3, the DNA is TGTGCCAGCAGCTTAGTCGCGGAGGTGTTCTTC. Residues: CASSLVAEVFF.